Described below is a single TCR beta chain sequence and its context. The sample is drawn from a study of T cell changes during pregnancy in multiple sclerosis. Here immunoSEQ multiplex PCR was the method, and the copy in TCRdb shows in-frame clones only, minus some. The sample holds 43,000 or so clones, 92% seen once. The material was peripheral blood, obtained in the third trimester of pregnancy. The receptor was isolated from a female donor with multiple sclerosis, enrolled in a pregnancy study.

CDR3 amino acids: CASSILAGTWGNEQFF. CDR3 in DNA: TGTGCCAGTAGTATACTAGCGGGAACTTGGGGCAATGAGCAGTTCTTC. This chain joins TRBV19 and TRBJ2-1; 9 nucleotides agree with TRBD2. The J segment lost 6 bases and the V segment lost 2 bases, leaving 8 bases of the junction unmatched. The germline gives CDR1 LNHDA, CDR2 SQIVND (reference sequence). The CDR3 consists of 16 residues.